The 7 T cell receptor beta chains below were found in one sample sequenced in a study of CD8 T cells in Susac syndrome. The RNA input was about 0.5 to 1 ug, and it was reverse transcribed with random hexamers. TCRdb fed the immunoSEQ multiplex PCR reads into MiXCR, producing one record per CDR3 protein. The sample has approximately 120,000 distinct CDR3 sequences; around 95% are singletons. The sample taken for sequencing was CD8+ T cells from PBMCs. The receptor source for this set is a human donor with Susac syndrome.

This chain uses TRBV15 with TRBJ2-3, with D tentatively TRBD2 (6 bases). CDR1 LNHNV and CDR2 YYDKDF come from the germline V gene (reference sequence). V was clipped by 1 base and J by 3 bases, with 14 bases between them. This CDR3 comprises 16 residues. DNA of the CDR3: TGTGCCACCAGCAGAGGTGGCGGGGAGGTTACAGATACGCAGTATTTT. Its protein product is CATSRGGGEVTDTQYF.

The V call is TRBV4-1, the J call TRBJ1-2; no firm D call. Looked up from germline, CDR1 is MGHRA and CDR2 is YSYEKL. Trimming left V 1 base short and J 8 bases short, with 8 bases between. The CDR3 is made up of 12 amino acids. The CDR3, as DNA: TGCGCCAGCAGCCAAGGCGGTGAAGGCTACACCTTC. Protein product: CASSQGGEGYTF.

The V and J genes are TRBV30 and TRBJ2-3; a possible D gene is TRBD2 (5 bases). Trimming left V 2 bases short and J 0 bases short, with 9 bases between. The CDR3 contains 14 residues. The germline CDR1 and CDR2 sequences are GTSNPN and SVGIG (reference sequence). This chain's CDR3 is CAWSSGDSTDTQYF. CDR3 DNA: TGTGCCTGGAGTTCCGGGGATAGCACAGATACGCAGTATTTT.

This rearrangement joins TRBV30 to TRBJ2-5, with D perhaps given as TRBD1 or TRBD2 (5 bases each). The length of the CDR3 is 14 residues. V lost 7 bases, J lost 1 base, and 16 bases lay in between. Germline CDR1 and CDR2: GTSNPN and SVGIG (reference sequence). The CDR3 loop reads CASFLSGTQETQYF. CDR3 in DNA: TGTGCCTCCTTCCTGTCGGGGACCCAAGAGACCCAGTACTTC.

The rearrangement links TRBV10-3 to TRBJ1-1; TRBD1 aligns across 7 bases. Germline V gene lookup returns CDR1 ENHRY and CDR2 SYGVKD. The CDR3 consists of 17 residues. The J segment lost 0 bases and the V segment lost 4 bases, leaving 11 bases of the junction unmatched. The CDR3 nucleotides read TGTGCCATCAGTGGTACAACAGGGGAACCCATGAACACTGAAGCTTTCTTT. Encoded protein: CAISGTTGEPMNTEAFF.

The rearrangement joins TRBV19 to TRBJ1-1; tentative D call: TRBD1 (6 bases). This CDR3 comprises 14 residues. V was pared by 5 bases and J by 0 bases, with 10 bases between. CDR1 and CDR2 (germline): LNHDA, SQIVND (reference sequence). The CDR3 DNA reads as TGTGCCAGTAGTGCAGGACAGATGAACACTGAAGCTTTCTTT. Protein sequence: CASSAGQMNTEAFF.

The CDR3 protein is CSVWDGRRNEQYF. CDR3 nucleotide sequence: TGCAGTGTTTGGGACGGGAGGAGGAACGAGCAGTACTTC. The chain carries TRBV20-1 and TRBJ2-7; 7 bases fit TRBD2. Per germline, CDR1 DFQATT and CDR2 SNEGSKA (reference sequence). Trimming took 7 bases from V and 5 from J; bases not matched to a gene: 11. The CDR3 consists of 13 residues.